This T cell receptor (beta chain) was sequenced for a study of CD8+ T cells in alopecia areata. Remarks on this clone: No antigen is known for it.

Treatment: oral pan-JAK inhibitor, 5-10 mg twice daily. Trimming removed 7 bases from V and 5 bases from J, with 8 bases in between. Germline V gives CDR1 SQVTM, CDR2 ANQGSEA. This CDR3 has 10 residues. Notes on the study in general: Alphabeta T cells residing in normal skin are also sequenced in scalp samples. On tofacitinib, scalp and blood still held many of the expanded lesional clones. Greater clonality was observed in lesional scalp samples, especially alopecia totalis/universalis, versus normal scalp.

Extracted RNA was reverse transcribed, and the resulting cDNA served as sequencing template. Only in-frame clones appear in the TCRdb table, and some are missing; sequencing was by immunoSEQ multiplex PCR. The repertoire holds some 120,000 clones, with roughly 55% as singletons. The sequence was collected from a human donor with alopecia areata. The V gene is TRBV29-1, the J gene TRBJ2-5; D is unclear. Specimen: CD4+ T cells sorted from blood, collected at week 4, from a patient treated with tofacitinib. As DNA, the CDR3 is TGCAGCGCGGCTCATGAGACCCAGTACTTC. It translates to CSAAHETQYF.